Below, one T cell receptor (beta chain) is given with its context. As yet, its antigen is unknown. The sample belongs to a study of siplizumab effects on memory and regulatory T cells. Study-wide findings and caveats: There was no confirmation of the suppressive function of proliferating Tregs from siplizumab cultures. Reactions containing siplizumab showed mappable alloreactive CD4+ clones averaging approximately 70% Treg-derived, versus 26.9% in controls. Alloreactive sequences whose origin lay in unstimulated CD4+ memory cells were significantly reduced by siplizumab.

Per sample, around 91,000 TCR templates were assayed. TCRdb's copy holds only in-frame clones and misses some; the assay was immunoSEQ multiplex PCR. The table has about 100,000 clones, 75% to 95% seen once. Trimming removed 1 base at V and 4 bases at J, with 11 bases between. From germline, CDR1 is MGHRA and CDR2 YSYEKL. CDR3 size: 14 residues. The sample taken for sequencing was CD4+ T cells sorted from blood. The V call is TRBV4-1, the J call TRBJ2-7; D is uncertain. This clonotype was sampled from a human donor in good health. The CDR3 spells CASSQVIQLYEQYF. CDR3 nucleotides: TGCGCCAGCAGCCAAGTAATACAGCTGTACGAGCAGTACTTC.